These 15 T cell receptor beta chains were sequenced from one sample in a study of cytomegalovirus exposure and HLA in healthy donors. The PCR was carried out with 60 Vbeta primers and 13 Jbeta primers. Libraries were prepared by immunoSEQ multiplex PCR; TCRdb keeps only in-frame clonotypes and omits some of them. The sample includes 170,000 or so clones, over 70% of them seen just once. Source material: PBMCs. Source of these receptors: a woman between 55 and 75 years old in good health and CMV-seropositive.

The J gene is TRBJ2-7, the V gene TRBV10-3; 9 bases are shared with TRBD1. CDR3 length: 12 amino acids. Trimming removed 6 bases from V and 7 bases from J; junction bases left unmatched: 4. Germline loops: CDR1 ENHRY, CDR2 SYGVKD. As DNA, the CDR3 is TGTGCCATCAGGGACAGGGGTTGGGAGCAGTACTTC. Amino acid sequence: CAIRDRGWEQYF.

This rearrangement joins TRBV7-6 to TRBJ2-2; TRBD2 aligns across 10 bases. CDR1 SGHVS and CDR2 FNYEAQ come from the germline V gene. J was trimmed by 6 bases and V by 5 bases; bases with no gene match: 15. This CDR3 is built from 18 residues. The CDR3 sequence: CASSIPFLAGGGAGELFF. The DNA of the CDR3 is TGTGCCAGCAGCATCCCCTTTTTAGCGGGAGGAGGGGCCGGGGAGCTGTTTTTT.

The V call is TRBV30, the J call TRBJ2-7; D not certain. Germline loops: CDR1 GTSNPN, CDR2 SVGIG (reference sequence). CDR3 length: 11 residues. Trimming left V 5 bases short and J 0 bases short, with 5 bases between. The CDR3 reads CAWVSSYEQYF. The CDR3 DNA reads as TGTGCCTGGGTTAGCTCCTACGAGCAGTACTTC.

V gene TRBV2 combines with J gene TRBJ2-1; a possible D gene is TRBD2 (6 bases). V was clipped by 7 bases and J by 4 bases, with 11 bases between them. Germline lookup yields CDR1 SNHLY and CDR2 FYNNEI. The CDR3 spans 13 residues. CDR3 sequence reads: CASIERVYNEQFF. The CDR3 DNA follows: TGTGCCAGCATTGAGCGGGTTTACAATGAGCAGTTCTTC.

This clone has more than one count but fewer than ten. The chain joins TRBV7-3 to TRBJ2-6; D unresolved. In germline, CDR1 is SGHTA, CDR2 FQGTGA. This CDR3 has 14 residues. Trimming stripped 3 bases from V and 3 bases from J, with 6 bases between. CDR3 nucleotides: TGTGCCAGCAGCTTGAGTAGTGGGGCCAACGTCCTGACTTTC. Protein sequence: CASSLSSGANVLTF.

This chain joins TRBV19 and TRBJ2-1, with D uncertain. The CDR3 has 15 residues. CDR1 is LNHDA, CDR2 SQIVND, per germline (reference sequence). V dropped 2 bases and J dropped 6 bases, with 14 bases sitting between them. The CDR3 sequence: CASSIRPLLGNEQFF. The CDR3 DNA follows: TGTGCCAGTAGTATAAGACCACTGCTAGGCAATGAGCAGTTCTTC.

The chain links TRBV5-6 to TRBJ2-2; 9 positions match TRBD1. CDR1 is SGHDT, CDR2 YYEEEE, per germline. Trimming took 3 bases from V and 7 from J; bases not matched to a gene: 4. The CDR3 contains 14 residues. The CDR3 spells CASSSRQGVGELFF. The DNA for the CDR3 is TGTGCCAGCAGCTCTCGACAGGGGGTCGGGGAGCTGTTTTTT.

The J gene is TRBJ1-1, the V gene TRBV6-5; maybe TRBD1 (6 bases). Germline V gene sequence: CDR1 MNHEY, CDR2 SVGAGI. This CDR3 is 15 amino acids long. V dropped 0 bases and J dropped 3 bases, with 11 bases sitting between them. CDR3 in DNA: TGTGCCAGCAGTTACTCGATTGGGGGCCACACTGAAGCTTTCTTT. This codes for CASSYSIGGHTEAFF.

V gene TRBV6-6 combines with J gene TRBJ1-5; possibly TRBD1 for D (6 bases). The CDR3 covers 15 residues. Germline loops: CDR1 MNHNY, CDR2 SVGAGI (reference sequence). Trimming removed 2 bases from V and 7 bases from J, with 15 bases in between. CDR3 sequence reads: CASSYNDHREQPQHF. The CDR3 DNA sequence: TGTGCCAGCAGTTACAACGACCACAGGGAGCAGCCCCAGCATTTT.

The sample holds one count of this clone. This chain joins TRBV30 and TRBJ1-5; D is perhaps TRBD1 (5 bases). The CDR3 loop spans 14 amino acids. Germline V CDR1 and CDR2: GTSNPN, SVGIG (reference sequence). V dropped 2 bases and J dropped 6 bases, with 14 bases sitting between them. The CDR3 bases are TGTGCCTGGAGTCAAGAGATAGGGGTTCAGCCCCAGCATTTT. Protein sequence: CAWSQEIGVQPQHF.

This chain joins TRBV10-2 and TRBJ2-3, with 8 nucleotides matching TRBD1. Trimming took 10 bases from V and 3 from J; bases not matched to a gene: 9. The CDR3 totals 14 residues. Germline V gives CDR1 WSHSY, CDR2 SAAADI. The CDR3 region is CATRQGKSTDTQYF. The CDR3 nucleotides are TGCGCCACCAGACAGGGGAAATCTACAGATACGCAGTATTTT.

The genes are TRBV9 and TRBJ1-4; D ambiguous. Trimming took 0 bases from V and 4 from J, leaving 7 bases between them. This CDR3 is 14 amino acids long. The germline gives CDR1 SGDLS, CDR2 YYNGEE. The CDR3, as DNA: TGTGCCAGCAGCGTAGCACAGATTAATGAAAAACTGTTTTTT. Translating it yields CASSVAQINEKLFF.

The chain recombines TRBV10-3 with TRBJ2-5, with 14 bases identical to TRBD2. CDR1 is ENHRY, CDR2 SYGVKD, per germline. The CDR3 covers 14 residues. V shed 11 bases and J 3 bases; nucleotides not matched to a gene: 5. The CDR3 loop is CAVGTSGSEETQYF. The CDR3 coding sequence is TGTGCCGTTGGGACTAGCGGGAGCGAAGAGACCCAGTACTTC.

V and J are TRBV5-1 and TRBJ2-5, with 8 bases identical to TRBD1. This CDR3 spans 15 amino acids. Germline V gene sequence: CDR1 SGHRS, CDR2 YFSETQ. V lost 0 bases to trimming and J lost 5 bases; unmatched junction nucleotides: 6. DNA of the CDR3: TGCGCCAGCAGCTTGGGGACAGGGTTAGGGGAGACCCAGTACTTC. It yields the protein CASSLGTGLGETQYF.

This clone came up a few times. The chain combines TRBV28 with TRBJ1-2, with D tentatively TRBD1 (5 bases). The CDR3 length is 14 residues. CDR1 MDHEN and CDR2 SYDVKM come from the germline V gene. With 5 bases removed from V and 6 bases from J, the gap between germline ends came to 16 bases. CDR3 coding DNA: TGTGCCAGCAGTCCCCCCCCCGGGGGGGATGGCTACACCTTC. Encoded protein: CASSPPPGGDGYTF.